This TCR beta chain was sequenced for a study of a mutant IDH1 vaccine in newly diagnosed glioma. The junction had 8 bases not matched to a gene; V was cut back by 2 bases and J by 8 bases. CDR1 and CDR2 (germline): MGHRA, YSYEKL. The CDR3 loop spans 14 amino acids. Libraries were prepared by immunoSEQ multiplex PCR; TCRdb keeps only in-frame clonotypes and omits some of them. This table has around 65,000 clones, roughly 80% appearing once. This clone was detected only once. Its antigen is unidentified. Time point here: week 47, end of study. Each vaccine dose was 300 ug of mutant IDH1 20-mer peptide, with topical imiquimod.

The source material was PBMCs, sampled from a glioma patient whose treatment included an IDH1 peptide vaccine. The receptor was derived from a young man with glioma. V is TRBV4-1 and J is TRBJ1-2, with 7 nucleotides matching TRBD1. DNA of the CDR3: TGCGCCAGCAGCCAACCTCAGGGGGGGGACGGCTACACCTTC. It translates to CASSQPQGGDGYTF.